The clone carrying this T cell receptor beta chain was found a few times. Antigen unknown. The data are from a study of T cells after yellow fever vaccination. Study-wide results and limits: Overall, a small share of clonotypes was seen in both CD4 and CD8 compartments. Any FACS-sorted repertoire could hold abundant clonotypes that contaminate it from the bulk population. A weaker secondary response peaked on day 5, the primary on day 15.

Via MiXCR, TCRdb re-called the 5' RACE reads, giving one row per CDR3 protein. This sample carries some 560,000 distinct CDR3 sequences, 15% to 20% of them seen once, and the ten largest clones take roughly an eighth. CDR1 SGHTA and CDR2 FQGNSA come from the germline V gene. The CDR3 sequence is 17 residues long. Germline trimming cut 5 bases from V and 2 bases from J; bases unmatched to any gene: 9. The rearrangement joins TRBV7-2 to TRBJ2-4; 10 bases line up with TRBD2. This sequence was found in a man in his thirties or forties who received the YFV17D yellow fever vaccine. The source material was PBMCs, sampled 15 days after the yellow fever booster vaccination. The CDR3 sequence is CASSPRTSGGTKNIQYF. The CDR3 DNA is TGTGCCAGCAGCCCGAGGACTAGCGGAGGGACCAAAAACATTCAGTACTTC.